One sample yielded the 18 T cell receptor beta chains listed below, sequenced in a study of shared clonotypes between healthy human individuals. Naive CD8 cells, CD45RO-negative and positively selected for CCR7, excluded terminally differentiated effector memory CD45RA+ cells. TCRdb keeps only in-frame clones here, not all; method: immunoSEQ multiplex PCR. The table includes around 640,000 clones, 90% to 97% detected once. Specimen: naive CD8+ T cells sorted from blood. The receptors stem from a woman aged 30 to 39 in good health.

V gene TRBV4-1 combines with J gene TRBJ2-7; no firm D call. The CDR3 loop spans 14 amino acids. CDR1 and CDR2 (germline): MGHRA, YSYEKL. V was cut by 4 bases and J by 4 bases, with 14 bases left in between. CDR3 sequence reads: CASSRRAGGYEQYF. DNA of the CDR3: TGCGCCAGCAGCCGCCGAGCAGGCGGATACGAGCAGTACTTC.

Here the CDR3 DNA reads TGTGCCAGAAGCTTTCAACCGGGACGGCTAATGAGGCTAGCCGAACAAGAGACCCAGTACTTC. Translated, it gives CARSFQPGRLMRLAEQETQYF. J is TRBJ2-5 and V is TRBV5-3; D possibly uses TRBD1 or TRBD2 (5 bases each). TRBV5-3 is an ORF, with its function uncertain. The V end lost 2 bases, the J end lost 2 bases, and 31 bases lay between the germline ends. The CDR3 is 21 amino acids.

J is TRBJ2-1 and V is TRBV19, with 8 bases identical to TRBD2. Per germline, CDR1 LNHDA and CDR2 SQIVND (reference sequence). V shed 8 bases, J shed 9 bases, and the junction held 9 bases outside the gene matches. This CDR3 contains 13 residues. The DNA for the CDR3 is TGTGCCAGTTGCGGGACTAGTTCTGGTGAGCAGTTCTTC. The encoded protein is CASCGTSSGEQFF.

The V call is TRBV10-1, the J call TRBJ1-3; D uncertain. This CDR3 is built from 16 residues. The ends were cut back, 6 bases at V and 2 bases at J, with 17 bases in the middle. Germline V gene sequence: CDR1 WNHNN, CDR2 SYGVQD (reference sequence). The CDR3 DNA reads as TGCGCCAGCAGCTTGATTACATTTTCTGCTGGAAACACCATATATTTT. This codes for CASSLITFSAGNTIYF.

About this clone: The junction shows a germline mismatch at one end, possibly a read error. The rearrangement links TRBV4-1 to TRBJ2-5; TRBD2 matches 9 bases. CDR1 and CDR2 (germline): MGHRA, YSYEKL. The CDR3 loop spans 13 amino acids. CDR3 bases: TGCGCCAGCAGCCAAACAGTGAGCGGGAGGCGGAACTTC. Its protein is CASSQTVSGRRNF.

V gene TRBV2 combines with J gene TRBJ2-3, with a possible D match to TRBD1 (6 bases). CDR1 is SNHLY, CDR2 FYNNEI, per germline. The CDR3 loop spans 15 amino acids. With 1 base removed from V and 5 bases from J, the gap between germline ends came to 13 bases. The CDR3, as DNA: TGTGCCAGCAGTGAAGGGACAGTGCCGGGAGATACGCAGTATTTT. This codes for CASSEGTVPGDTQYF.

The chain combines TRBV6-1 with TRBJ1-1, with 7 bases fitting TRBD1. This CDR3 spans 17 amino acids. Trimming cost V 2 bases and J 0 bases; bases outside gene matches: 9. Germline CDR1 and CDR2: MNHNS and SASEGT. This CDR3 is CASSEYPTGYLNTEAFF. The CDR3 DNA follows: TGTGCCAGCAGTGAATATCCGACAGGGTATTTGAACACTGAAGCTTTCTTT.

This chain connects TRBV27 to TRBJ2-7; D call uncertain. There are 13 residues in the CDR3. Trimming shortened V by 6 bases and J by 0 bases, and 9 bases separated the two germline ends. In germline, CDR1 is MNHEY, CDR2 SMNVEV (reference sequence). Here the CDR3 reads CASSRTSSYEQYF. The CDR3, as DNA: TGTGCCAGCAGCCGGACGAGCTCCTACGAGCAGTACTTC.

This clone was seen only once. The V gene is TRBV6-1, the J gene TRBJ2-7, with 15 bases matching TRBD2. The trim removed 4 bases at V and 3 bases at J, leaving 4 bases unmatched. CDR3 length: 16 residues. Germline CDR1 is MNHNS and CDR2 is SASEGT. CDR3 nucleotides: TGTGCCAGCAGTGGGGGACTAGCGGGAGGTCTCTACGAGCAGTACTTC. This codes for CASSGGLAGGLYEQYF.

Here the CDR3 reads CSVHESGQDTEAFF. The CDR3 DNA reads TGCAGCGTCCACGAGTCGGGACAGGACACTGAAGCTTTCTTT. The chain uses TRBV29-1 and TRBJ1-1, with 8 bases that match TRBD1. The CDR3 covers 14 residues. V lost 6 bases to trimming and J lost 3 bases; unmatched junction nucleotides: 9. Germline CDR1 and CDR2: SQVTM and ANQGSEA.

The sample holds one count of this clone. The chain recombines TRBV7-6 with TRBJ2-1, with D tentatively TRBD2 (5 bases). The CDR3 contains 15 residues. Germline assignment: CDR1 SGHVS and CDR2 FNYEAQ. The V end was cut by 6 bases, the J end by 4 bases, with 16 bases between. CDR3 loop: CASSRPRAGYNEQFF. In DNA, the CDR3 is TGTGCCAGCAGTCGTCCCCGGGCGGGTTACAATGAGCAGTTCTTC.

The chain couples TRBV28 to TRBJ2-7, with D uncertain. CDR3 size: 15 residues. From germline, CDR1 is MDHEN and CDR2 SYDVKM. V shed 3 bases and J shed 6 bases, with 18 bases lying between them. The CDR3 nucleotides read TGTGCCAGCAGTTTTAGTCGGTTAGGGAACGCCGAGCAGTACTTC. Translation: CASSFSRLGNAEQYF.

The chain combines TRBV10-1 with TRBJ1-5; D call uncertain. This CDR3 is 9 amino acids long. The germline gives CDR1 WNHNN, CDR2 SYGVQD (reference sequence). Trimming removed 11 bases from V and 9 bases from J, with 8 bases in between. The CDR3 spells CADEPPQHF. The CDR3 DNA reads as TGCGCCGACGAGCCGCCCCAGCATTTT.

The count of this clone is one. The CDR3 here is CAISQGVMDRVNYGYTF. The CDR3 bases are TGTGCCATCAGTCAAGGTGTTATGGACAGGGTGAACTATGGCTACACCTTC. The chain joins TRBV10-3 to TRBJ1-2; 8 bases agree with TRBD1. Germline V gives CDR1 ENHRY, CDR2 SYGVKD. The CDR3 totals 17 residues. J lost 2 bases, V lost 5 bases, and 13 bases had no gene match.

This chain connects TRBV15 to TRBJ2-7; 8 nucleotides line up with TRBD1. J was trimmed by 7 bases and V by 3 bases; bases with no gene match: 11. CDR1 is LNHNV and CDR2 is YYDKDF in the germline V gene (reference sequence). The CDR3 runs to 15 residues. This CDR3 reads CATSRSRDRGFEQYF. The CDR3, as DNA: TGTGCCACCAGCAGGAGTAGAGACAGGGGATTTGAGCAGTACTTC.

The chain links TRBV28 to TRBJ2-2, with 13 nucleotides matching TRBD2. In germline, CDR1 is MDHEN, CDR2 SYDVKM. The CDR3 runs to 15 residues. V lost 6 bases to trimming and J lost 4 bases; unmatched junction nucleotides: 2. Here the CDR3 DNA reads TGTGCCAGCAGGGGACTAGCGGGACTCACCGGGGAGCTGTTTTTT. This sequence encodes CASRGLAGLTGELFF.

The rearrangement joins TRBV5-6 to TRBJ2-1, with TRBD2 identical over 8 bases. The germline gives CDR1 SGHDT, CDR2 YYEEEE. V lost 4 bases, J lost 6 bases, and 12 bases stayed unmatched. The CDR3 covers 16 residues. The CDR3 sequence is CASSPGGLAGSNEQFF. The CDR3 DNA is TGTGCCAGCAGCCCCGGAGGGCTAGCGGGCTCCAATGAGCAGTTCTTC.

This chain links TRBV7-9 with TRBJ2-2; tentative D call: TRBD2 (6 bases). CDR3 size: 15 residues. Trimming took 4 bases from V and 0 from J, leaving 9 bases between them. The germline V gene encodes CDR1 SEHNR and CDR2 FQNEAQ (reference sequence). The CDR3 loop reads CASSSGTANTGELFF. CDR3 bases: TGTGCCAGCAGCTCCGGGACTGCGAACACCGGGGAGCTGTTTTTT.